This TCR beta chain is from a study of T cell responses to AZD1222 COVID-19 vaccine. The germline V gene has CDR1 SGHAT and CDR2 FQNNGV. V gave up 1 base and J gave up 3 bases, with 10 bases separating them. This CDR3 is 15 amino acids long. The data were produced by immunoSEQ multiplex PCR, yet TCRdb's version contains in-frame clones alone and is incomplete. The sample shows 100,000 to 140,000 clones, more than 75% of them seen only once. Study-wide points: Spike-specific TCR breadth rose after two AZD1222 doses, and depth rose as well. Females made up more of the donors, who were largely white British, and clonal diversity may have come out too low.

About this clone: What it binds is unknown.

The clonotype originates from an adult in good health. The sample here was peripheral blood, taken on day 0 of AZD1222 vaccination. The chain uses TRBV11-2 and TRBJ2-4; TRBD1 is a possible D gene (6 bases). CDR3 in amino acids: CASSLVLDSKNIQYF. The CDR3 nucleotides read TGTGCCAGCAGCTTAGTACTGGACAGCAAAAACATTCAGTACTTC.